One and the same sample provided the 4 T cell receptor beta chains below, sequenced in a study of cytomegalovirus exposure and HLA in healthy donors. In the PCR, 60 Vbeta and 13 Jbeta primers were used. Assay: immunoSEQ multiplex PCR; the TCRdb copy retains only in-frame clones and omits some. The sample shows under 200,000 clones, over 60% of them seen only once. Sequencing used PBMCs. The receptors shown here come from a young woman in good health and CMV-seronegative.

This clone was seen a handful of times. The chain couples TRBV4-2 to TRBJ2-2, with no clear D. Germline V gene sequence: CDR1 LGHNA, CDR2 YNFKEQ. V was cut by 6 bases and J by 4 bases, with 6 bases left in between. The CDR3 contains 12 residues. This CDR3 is CASRQSTGELFF. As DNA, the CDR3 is TGTGCCAGCAGACAGAGCACCGGGGAGCTGTTTTTT.

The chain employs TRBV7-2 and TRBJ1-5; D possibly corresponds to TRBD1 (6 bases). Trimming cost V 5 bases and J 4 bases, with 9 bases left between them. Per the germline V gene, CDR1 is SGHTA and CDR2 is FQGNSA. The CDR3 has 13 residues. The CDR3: CASSTGQNQPQHF. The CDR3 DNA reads TGTGCCAGCAGCACAGGACAGAATCAGCCCCAGCATTTT.

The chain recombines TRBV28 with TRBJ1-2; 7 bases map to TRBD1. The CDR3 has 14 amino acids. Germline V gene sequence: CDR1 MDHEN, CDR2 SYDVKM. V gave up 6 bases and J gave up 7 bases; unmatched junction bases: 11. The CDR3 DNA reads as TGTGCCAGCAGATACCCAACGGGACAGCTTGGCTACACCTTC. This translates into CASRYPTGQLGYTF.

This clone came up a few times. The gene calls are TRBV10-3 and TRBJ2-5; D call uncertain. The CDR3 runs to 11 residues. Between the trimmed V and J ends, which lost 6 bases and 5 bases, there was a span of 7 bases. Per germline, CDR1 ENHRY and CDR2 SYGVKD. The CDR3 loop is CAIRSMETQYF. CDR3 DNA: TGTGCCATCAGGTCAATGGAGACCCAGTACTTC.